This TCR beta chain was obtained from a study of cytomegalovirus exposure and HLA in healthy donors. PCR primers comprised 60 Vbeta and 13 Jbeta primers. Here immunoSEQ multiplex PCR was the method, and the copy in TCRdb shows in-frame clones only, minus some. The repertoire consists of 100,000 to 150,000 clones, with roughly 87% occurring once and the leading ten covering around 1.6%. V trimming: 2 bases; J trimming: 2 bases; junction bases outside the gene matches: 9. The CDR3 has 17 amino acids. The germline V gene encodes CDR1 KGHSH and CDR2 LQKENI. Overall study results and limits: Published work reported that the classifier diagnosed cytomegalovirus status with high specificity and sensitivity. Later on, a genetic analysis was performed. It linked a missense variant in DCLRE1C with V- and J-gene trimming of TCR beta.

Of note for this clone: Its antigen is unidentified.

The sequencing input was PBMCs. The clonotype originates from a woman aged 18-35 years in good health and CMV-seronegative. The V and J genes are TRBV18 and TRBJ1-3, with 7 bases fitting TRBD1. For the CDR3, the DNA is TGTGCCAGCTCACCATCGAGAACAGGGGAGCCTGGAAACACCATATATTTT. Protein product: CASSPSRTGEPGNTIYF.